The rows below give T cell receptor beta chains drawn from one sample of a study of control samples from healthy donors and cancer patients. Clones were sequenced by immunoSEQ multiplex PCR, and TCRdb holds only the in-frame ones, with some missing. The table lists about 150,000 clones, roughly 94% of them singletons. The material sequenced was blood. All receptors come from a man aged 40-49 years in good health. The CDR3 runs from the conserved cysteine through the conserved F or W. D genes are given only for firm matches. Expanded clones get a size class; other rows say once, few or many, or leave the size out.

CDR3 length: 15; D gene: .; J gene: TRBJ2-7; clone size: .; V gene: TRBV3-1/TRBV3-2; CDR3 protein: CASSQEGVIAYEQYF; CDR3 DNA: TGTGCCAGCAGCCAAGAAGGTGTGATAGCTTACGAGCAGTACTTC
CDR3 length: 16; D gene: TRBD1; J gene: TRBJ2-3; clone size: .; V gene: TRBV19; CDR3 protein: CASSRPDRGLADTQYF; CDR3 DNA: TGTGCCAGTAGTCGACCGGACAGGGGGCTAGCGGATACGCAGTATTTT
CDR3 length: 15; D gene: .; J gene: TRBJ1-2; clone size: .; V gene: TRBV4-1; CDR3 protein: CASSQEGVLNYGYTF; CDR3 DNA: TGCGCCAGCAGCCAAGAAGGCGTACTGAACTATGGCTACACCTTC
CDR3 length: 12; D gene: .; J gene: TRBJ1-5; clone size: .; V gene: TRBV19; CDR3 protein: CASSYSNQPQHF; CDR3 DNA: TGTGCCAGTAGTTATAGCAATCAGCCCCAGCATTTT
CDR3 length: 16; D gene: TRBD1; J gene: TRBJ2-7; clone size: .; V gene: TRBV6-5; CDR3 protein: CASSYPGTGGRVEQYF; CDR3 DNA: TGTGCCAGCAGTTACCCTGGGACAGGGGGACGGGTCGAGCAGTACTTC
CDR3 length: 15; D gene: .; J gene: TRBJ2-7; clone size: .; V gene: TRBV25-1; CDR3 protein: CASSDARSPTGEQYF; CDR3 DNA: TGTGCCAGCAGTGATGCTAGGAGCCCCACCGGCGAGCAGTACTTC
CDR3 length: 15; D gene: .; J gene: TRBJ2-6; clone size: .; V gene: TRBV28; CDR3 protein: CASSPLPSGANVLTF; CDR3 DNA: TGTGCCAGCAGTCCGTTGCCCTCTGGGGCCAACGTCCTGACTTTC
CDR3 length: 16; D gene: .; J gene: TRBJ2-6; clone size: once; V gene: TRBV7-9; CDR3 protein: CASSRWRNSGANVLTF; CDR3 DNA: TGTGCCAGCAGCCGATGGCGGAACTCTGGGGCCAACGTCCTGACTTTC
CDR3 length: 15; D gene: .; J gene: TRBJ2-2; clone size: .; V gene: TRBV9; CDR3 protein: CASSARSFQGGELFF; CDR3 DNA: TGTGCCAGCAGCGCCCGATCCTTCCAGGGCGGGGAGCTGTTTTTT
CDR3 length: 15; D gene: TRBD2; J gene: TRBJ2-1; clone size: .; V gene: TRBV5-1; CDR3 protein: CASSYTSGGSDEQFF; CDR3 DNA: TGCGCCAGCAGCTATACTAGCGGGGGCAGCGATGAGCAGTTCTTC
CDR3 length: 13; D gene: .; J gene: TRBJ2-3; clone size: .; V gene: TRBV27; CDR3 protein: CASSDRNTDTQYF; CDR3 DNA: TGTGCCAGCTCCGACAGGAACACAGATACGCAGTATTTT
CDR3 length: 13; D gene: .; J gene: TRBJ2-3; clone size: .; V gene: TRBV11-3; CDR3 protein: CASSLDRGDTQYF; CDR3 DNA: TGTGCCAGCAGCTTAGATCGAGGGGATACGCAGTATTTT
CDR3 length: 18; D gene: TRBD1; J gene: TRBJ1-5; clone size: .; V gene: TRBV30; CDR3 protein: CAWSVSGTGPNSNQPQHF; CDR3 DNA: TGTGCCTGGAGCGTTTCCGGGACAGGGCCTAACAGCAATCAGCCCCAGCATTTT
CDR3 length: 15; D gene: .; J gene: TRBJ2-7; clone size: .; V gene: TRBV19; CDR3 protein: CASSDSPGPEDEQYF; CDR3 DNA: TGTGCCAGTAGCGACTCCCCGGGACCCGAGGACGAGCAGTACTTC
CDR3 length: 15; D gene: TRBD1; J gene: TRBJ2-1; clone size: .; V gene: TRBV11-2; CDR3 protein: CASSLGQGKYNEQFF; CDR3 DNA: TGTGCCAGCAGCTTAGGACAGGGAAAGTACAATGAGCAGTTCTTC
CDR3 length: 18; D gene: .; J gene: TRBJ1-5; clone size: .; V gene: TRBV27; CDR3 protein: CASSLVHGRPNSNQPQHF; CDR3 DNA: TGTGCCAGCAGTTTGGTTCATGGCAGGCCAAATAGCAATCAGCCCCAGCATTTT
CDR3 length: 12; D gene: .; J gene: TRBJ2-7; clone size: .; V gene: TRBV7-9; CDR3 protein: CASSDSSYEQYF; CDR3 DNA: TGTGCCAGCAGCGACAGCTCCTACGAGCAGTACTTC
CDR3 length: 14; D gene: .; J gene: TRBJ1-1; clone size: .; V gene: TRBV7-9; CDR3 protein: CASSLGRVDGEAFF; CDR3 DNA: TGTGCCAGCAGCTTAGGCCGCGTAGACGGTGAAGCTTTCTTT
CDR3 length: 13; D gene: .; J gene: TRBJ1-1; clone size: once; V gene: TRBV27; CDR3 protein: CASSLRGPTEAFF; CDR3 DNA: TGTGCCAGCAGTTTGAGGGGCCCCACTGAAGCTTTCTTT
CDR3 length: 12; D gene: .; J gene: TRBJ1-3; clone size: once; V gene: TRBV30; CDR3 protein: CASFEAVDTIYF; CDR3 DNA: TGTGCCTCCTTCGAGGCCGTGGACACCATATATTTT
CDR3 length: 13; D gene: .; J gene: TRBJ2-5; clone size: .; V gene: TRBV11-1; CDR3 protein: CASSFYLLETQYF; CDR3 DNA: TGTGCCAGCAGCTTTTATCTCTTGGAGACCCAGTACTTC
CDR3 length: 14; D gene: .; J gene: TRBJ2-1; clone size: .; V gene: TRBV11-2; CDR3 protein: CASSLGGSHNEQFF; CDR3 DNA: TGTGCCAGCAGCTTAGGGGGGAGCCACAATGAGCAGTTCTTC
CDR3 length: 13; D gene: .; J gene: TRBJ1-2; clone size: .; V gene: TRBV5-4; CDR3 protein: CASSLEGGYGYTF; CDR3 DNA: TGTGCCAGCAGCTTGGAGGGGGGTTATGGCTACACCTTC
CDR3 length: 12; D gene: .; J gene: TRBJ1-1; clone size: once; V gene: TRBV12-5; CDR3 protein: CASGQTNTEAFF; CDR3 DNA: TGTGCTAGTGGGCAAACGAACACTGAAGCTTTCTTT
CDR3 length: 15; D gene: TRBD1; J gene: TRBJ2-3; clone size: .; V gene: TRBV6-5; CDR3 protein: CATAGGPSVADTQYF; CDR3 DNA: TGTGCCACCGCAGGGGGCCCATCCGTCGCAGATACGCAGTATTTT
CDR3 length: 15; D gene: .; J gene: TRBJ2-2; clone size: .; V gene: TRBV7-9; CDR3 protein: CASSPGRLGTGELFF; CDR3 DNA: TGTGCCAGCAGCCCCGGCCGCCTAGGCACCGGGGAGCTGTTTTTT
CDR3 length: 11; D gene: .; J gene: TRBJ2-5; clone size: .; V gene: TRBV20-1; CDR3 protein: CSAKAGQTQYF; CDR3 DNA: TGCAGTGCCAAGGCCGGCCAGACCCAGTACTTC
CDR3 length: 11; D gene: .; J gene: TRBJ2-7; clone size: .; V gene: TRBV10-2; CDR3 protein: CASSDMGEQYF; CDR3 DNA: TGCGCCAGCAGTGATATGGGTGAGCAGTACTTC
CDR3 length: 15; D gene: TRBD1; J gene: TRBJ1-1; clone size: .; V gene: TRBV5-4; CDR3 protein: CASSTHRGMNTEAFF; CDR3 DNA: TGTGCCAGCAGCACCCACAGGGGGATGAACACTGAAGCTTTCTTT
CDR3 length: 14; D gene: .; J gene: TRBJ1-1; clone size: .; V gene: TRBV6-5; CDR3 protein: CASSPGRPNTEAFF; CDR3 DNA: TGTGCCAGCAGCCCCGGACGGCCGAACACTGAAGCTTTCTTT
CDR3 length: 17; D gene: TRBD1; J gene: TRBJ1-4; clone size: .; V gene: TRBV7-9; CDR3 protein: CASSKSVDRARGEKLFF; CDR3 DNA: TGTGCCAGCAGCAAGTCCGTCGACAGGGCCCGTGGAGAAAAACTGTTTTTT
CDR3 length: 17; D gene: .; J gene: TRBJ2-3; clone size: .; V gene: TRBV27; CDR3 protein: CASSLFTLGTYTDTQYF; CDR3 DNA: TGTGCCAGCAGTTTATTCACGCTCGGGACCTACACAGATACGCAGTATTTT
CDR3 length: 19; D gene: TRBD1; J gene: TRBJ1-4; clone size: .; V gene: TRBV5-1; CDR3 protein: CASSLYGRQGGATNEKLFF; CDR3 DNA: TGCGCCAGCAGCTTGTACGGCAGACAGGGCGGGGCAACTAATGAAAAACTGTTTTTT
CDR3 length: 14; D gene: TRBD1; J gene: TRBJ1-2; clone size: .; V gene: TRBV6-5; CDR3 protein: CASIPDRRLYGYTF; CDR3 DNA: TGTGCCAGCATCCCGGACAGGAGATTATATGGCTACACCTTC
CDR3 length: 17; D gene: .; J gene: TRBJ2-2; clone size: .; V gene: TRBV7-9; CDR3 protein: CASSLGFLAGNAGELFF; CDR3 DNA: TGTGCCAGCAGCTTAGGGTTCCTAGCCGGGAACGCCGGGGAGCTGTTTTTT
CDR3 length: 17; D gene: TRBD2; J gene: TRBJ2-5; clone size: .; V gene: TRBV18; CDR3 protein: CASSRPERGGGEETQYF; CDR3 DNA: TGTGCCAGCTCGCGACCCGAGCGGGGGGGCGGGGAAGAGACCCAGTACTTC
CDR3 length: 12; D gene: .; J gene: TRBJ1-5; clone size: .; V gene: TRBV7-2; CDR3 protein: CASSLFAQPQHF; CDR3 DNA: TGTGCCAGCAGCTTATTCGCCCAGCCCCAGCATTTT
CDR3 length: 16; D gene: .; J gene: TRBJ1-2; clone size: .; V gene: TRBV6-5; CDR3 protein: CASSSTDGLANYGYTF; CDR3 DNA: TGTGCCAGCAGTTCCACGGACGGATTAGCTAACTATGGCTACACCTTC
CDR3 length: 13; D gene: TRBD1; J gene: TRBJ1-1; clone size: .; V gene: TRBV11-2; CDR3 protein: CASSLVSGGEAFF; CDR3 DNA: TGTGCCAGCAGCTTAGTGTCAGGGGGGGAAGCTTTCTTT
CDR3 length: 13; D gene: .; J gene: TRBJ2-5; clone size: .; V gene: TRBV5-4; CDR3 protein: CASSPTSVETQYF; CDR3 DNA: TGTGCCAGCAGCCCGACATCTGTGGAGACCCAGTACTTC
CDR3 length: 15; D gene: .; J gene: TRBJ1-3; clone size: .; V gene: TRBV18; CDR3 protein: CASSPLETEGNTIYF; CDR3 DNA: TGTGCCAGCTCACCCCTGGAGACAGAAGGAAACACCATATATTTT